The rows below give T cell receptor beta chains drawn from one sample of a study of monozygotic twins with cystic fibrosis. The table came from immunoSEQ multiplex PCR; TCRdb's copy has only in-frame clones and leaves some out. The data hold tens of thousands of clones, with 85% observed a single time. What was sequenced was blood. These receptor sequences come from a girl aged 2 to 10 with cystic fibrosis. Each CDR3 is given with its conserved first and last residue. The D gene is left open where the match is weak. Rows give clone size only sometimes, using once, few, many, or a class for an expanded clone.

d_gene,abundance,v_gene,j_gene,CDR3nt,CDR3aa
.,.,TRBV29-1,TRBJ2-1,TGCAGCGTTGAAGATCCTTCGGGAACCTCACGCTACAATGAGCAGTTCTTC,CSVEDPSGTSRYNEQFF
.,.,TRBV4-2,TRBJ1-4,TGTGCCAGCAGCCAAGACCCCCTTTCCGTGGTGGCTAATGAAAAACTGTTTTTT,CASSQDPLSVVANEKLFF
.,few,TRBV4-2,TRBJ1-3,TGTGCCAGCAGCCAAGACCTAGGGGGAAACACCATATATTTT,CASSQDLGGNTIYF
.,.,TRBV13,TRBJ1-6,TGTGCCAGCGGCGACCGGGGAGCGGGGAATTCACCCCTCCACTTT,CASGDRGAGNSPLHF
.,.,TRBV30,TRBJ2-7,TGTGCCTGGAGTGGGGGCCCTTCTAGCTCCTACGAGCAGTACTTC,CAWSGGPSSSYEQYF
TRBD2,.,TRBV6-6,TRBJ2-7,TGTGCCAGCAGTTACTCCCTGGGAGCGGGGCGCTACGAGCAGTACTTC,CASSYSLGAGRYEQYF
TRBD2,.,TRBV7-8,TRBJ2-7,TGTGCCAGCAGCTTTGACGGGAGGAAAATCTACGAGCAGTACTTC,CASSFDGRKIYEQYF
.,.,TRBV28,TRBJ1-1,TGTGCCAGCAGTTTAACAGGGACTGAAGCTTTCTTT,CASSLTGTEAFF
.,.,TRBV5-5,TRBJ2-3,TGTGCCAGCAGCTTGGAAGGGAATCGAGATACGCAGTATTTT,CASSLEGNRDTQYF
.,.,TRBV6-6,TRBJ2-1,TGTGCCAGCAGCCGTTACAATGAGCAGTTCTTC,CASSRYNEQFF
.,.,TRBV9,TRBJ2-2,TGTGCCAGCAGACAGAATACAGGGACTGCCGGGGAGCTGTTTTTT,CASRQNTGTAGELFF
.,.,TRBV5-1,TRBJ2-7,TGCGCCAGCAGAGCGGAGTACGAGCAGTACTTC,CASRAEYEQYF
.,.,TRBV5-6,TRBJ2-7,TGTGCCAGCAGCTTGGCCAGCTACGAGCAGTACTTC,CASSLASYEQYF
.,.,TRBV5-4,TRBJ1-2,TGTGCCAGCAGCTCGGGTAACCAAAGGACGGCTAACTATGGCTACACCTTC,CASSSGNQRTANYGYTF
.,.,TRBV19,TRBJ1-2,TGTGCCAGTAGTATTAGGACCGGGCTCACGTATGGCTACACCTTC,CASSIRTGLTYGYTF
.,.,TRBV19,TRBJ1-5,TGTGCCAGTAGTCCAGGAATAGGTAATCAGCCCCAGCATTTT,CASSPGIGNQPQHF
TRBD1,.,TRBV14,TRBJ2-7,TGTGCCAGCAGCCAACCAGGGGGTTGGTCCTACGAGCAGTACTTC,CASSQPGGWSYEQYF
TRBD2,.,TRBV10-1,TRBJ2-3,TGCGCCAGCAGTGAGACACTAGCGGGAGGCGTCACAGATACGCAGTATTTT,CASSETLAGGVTDTQYF
.,.,TRBV9,TRBJ2-1,TGTGCCAGCAGCGTAGCCCTGCACAATGAGCAGTTCTTC,CASSVALHNEQFF
TRBD1,.,TRBV5-1,TRBJ1-1,TGCGCCAGCAGCTTGCAGGGGGCGCAGGGCAACACTGAAGCTTTCTTT,CASSLQGAQGNTEAFF
.,.,TRBV7-9,TRBJ1-1,TGTGCCAGCAGCACTCAGGGTAGGAACACTGAAGCTTTCTTT,CASSTQGRNTEAFF
.,.,TRBV15,TRBJ2-3,TGTGCCACCCGCGGAGGAGTGGGAGATACGCAGTATTTT,CATRGGVGDTQYF
.,.,TRBV25-1,TRBJ2-7,TGTGCCAGCAGCCGGGAGAAGGGCTACGAGCAGTACTTC,CASSREKGYEQYF
.,.,TRBV5-5,TRBJ2-7,TGTGCCAGCAGCTTGTACAGTACCTACGAGCAGTACTTC,CASSLYSTYEQYF
TRBD2,.,TRBV2,TRBJ2-7,TGTGCCAGCAACCCGGGACTAGTGTTCTCTGGGCAGTACTTC,CASNPGLVFSGQYF
.,.,TRBV7-9,TRBJ1-6,TGTGCCAGCAGCTCGTTGGGGGGTCAGAATTCACCCCTCCACTTT,CASSSLGGQNSPLHF
.,.,TRBV5-5,TRBJ1-5,TGTGCCAGCAGTCTCAATAACATGGGCAATCAGCCCCAGCATTTT,CASSLNNMGNQPQHF
.,.,TRBV7-2,TRBJ1-2,TGTGCCAGCACCAGATATGGGGTAGGAGGCTACACCTTC,CASTRYGVGGYTF
TRBD1,.,TRBV6-5,TRBJ1-5,TGTGCCAGCAGTACGGGACAGGGGGTACAGCCCCAGCATTTT,CASSTGQGVQPQHF
.,.,TRBV6-5,TRBJ1-1,TGTGCCAGCAGCCCAACGTCCGGCCGAGCTTTCTTT,CASSPTSGRAFF
.,once,TRBV30,TRBJ2-7,TGTGCCTGGATGACAGGTTACGAGCAGTACTTC,CAWMTGYEQYF
TRBD1,.,TRBV12-5,TRBJ2-2,TGTGCTAGTGGTTGGCAGGACAGGGAGTCCGGGGAGCTGTTTTTT,CASGWQDRESGELFF
TRBD1,.,TRBV7-9,TRBJ1-2,TGTGCCAGCAGCACACCCGAGGGACAGGCGCCTGGCTACACCTTC,CASSTPEGQAPGYTF
.,few,TRBV4-1,TRBJ1-1,TGCGCCAGCAGCCAACTTGACATGGGGTTCGTGAACACTGAAGCTTTCTTT,CASSQLDMGFVNTEAFF
.,medium-sized,TRBV28,TRBJ1-2,TGTGCCAGCAGTTTAAAGCTCGGGGACTATGGCTACACCTTC,CASSLKLGDYGYTF
.,.,TRBV28,TRBJ2-3,TGTGCCAGCATTAACCGGGGGACTACAGATACGCAGTATTTT,CASINRGTTDTQYF
.,.,TRBV5-1,TRBJ2-7,TGCGCCAGCAGCTCCGAGGGGGTTGATATAACCTACGAGCAGTACTTC,CASSSEGVDITYEQYF
.,.,TRBV15,TRBJ2-5,TGTGCCACCAGCAGAGATGAGGGGCGCGGGACCCAGTACTTC,CATSRDEGRGTQYF
.,.,TRBV4-1,TRBJ2-5,TGCGCCAGCAGCCTGGAGGCGGGGGCGGAGACCCAGTACTTC,CASSLEAGAETQYF
.,.,TRBV16,TRBJ2-1,TGTGCCAGCAAACCGCAGGGGGGTGCAAACCAGCAGTTCTTC,CASKPQGGANQQFF
.,.,TRBV10-3,TRBJ2-7,TGTGCCATCAGTGAAATTATCGCCCGCGACAGAACCTACGAGCAGTACTTC,CAISEIIARDRTYEQYF
TRBD1,.,TRBV2,TRBJ1-1,TGTGCCAGCAGCCTTAGACAGGGCAAGAGCGCTGAAGCTTTCTTT,CASSLRQGKSAEAFF
TRBD1,.,TRBV19,TRBJ1-5,TGTGCCAGTAGTACTCGGACAGGGGGGGGCAATCAGCCCCAGCATTTT,CASSTRTGGGNQPQHF
TRBD1,.,TRBV28,TRBJ2-5,TGTGCCAGCAGTTCCAGGGGGCGGGAGACCCAGTACTTC,CASSSRGRETQYF
TRBD2,.,TRBV5-1,TRBJ2-5,TGCGCCAGCAGAGATACCCTAGCGGGAGGGCCTGGGACCCAGTACTTC,CASRDTLAGGPGTQYF
.,.,TRBV19,TRBJ1-3,TGTGCCAGTAGCAAAAATTCTGGAAACACCATATATTTT,CASSKNSGNTIYF
.,.,TRBV6-5,TRBJ2-2,TGTGCCAGCAGTTACTCCAAGGGGGCCGGGGAGCTGTTTTTT,CASSYSKGAGELFF